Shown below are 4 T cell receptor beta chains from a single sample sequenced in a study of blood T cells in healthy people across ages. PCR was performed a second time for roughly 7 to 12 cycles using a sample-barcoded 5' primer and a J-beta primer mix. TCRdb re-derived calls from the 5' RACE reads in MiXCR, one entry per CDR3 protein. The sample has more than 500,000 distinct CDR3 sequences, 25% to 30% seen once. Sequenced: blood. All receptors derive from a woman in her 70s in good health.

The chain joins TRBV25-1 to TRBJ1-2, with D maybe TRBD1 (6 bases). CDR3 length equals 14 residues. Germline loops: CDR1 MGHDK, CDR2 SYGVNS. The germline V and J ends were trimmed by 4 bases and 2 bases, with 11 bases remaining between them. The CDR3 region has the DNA TGTGCCAGCAGTGGGTACGGACAGAACTATGGCTACACCTTC. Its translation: CASSGYGQNYGYTF.

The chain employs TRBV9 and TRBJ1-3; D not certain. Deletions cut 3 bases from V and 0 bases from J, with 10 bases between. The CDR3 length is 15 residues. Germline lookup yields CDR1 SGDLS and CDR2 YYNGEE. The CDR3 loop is CASSGIGSSGNTIYF. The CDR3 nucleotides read TGTGCCAGCAGCGGAATTGGTAGCTCTGGAAACACCATATATTTT.

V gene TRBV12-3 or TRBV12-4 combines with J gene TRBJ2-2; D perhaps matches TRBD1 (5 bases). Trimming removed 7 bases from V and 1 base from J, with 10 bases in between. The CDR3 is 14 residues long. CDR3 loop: CASNNRGNTGELFF. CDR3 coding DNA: TGTGCCAGCAACAATAGGGGGAACACCGGGGAGCTGTTTTTT.

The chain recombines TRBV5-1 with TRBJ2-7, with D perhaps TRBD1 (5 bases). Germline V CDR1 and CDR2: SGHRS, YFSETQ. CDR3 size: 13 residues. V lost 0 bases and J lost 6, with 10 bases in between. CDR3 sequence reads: CASSLGAGREQYF. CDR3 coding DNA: TGCGCCAGCAGCTTGGGGGCAGGGCGCGAGCAGTACTTC.